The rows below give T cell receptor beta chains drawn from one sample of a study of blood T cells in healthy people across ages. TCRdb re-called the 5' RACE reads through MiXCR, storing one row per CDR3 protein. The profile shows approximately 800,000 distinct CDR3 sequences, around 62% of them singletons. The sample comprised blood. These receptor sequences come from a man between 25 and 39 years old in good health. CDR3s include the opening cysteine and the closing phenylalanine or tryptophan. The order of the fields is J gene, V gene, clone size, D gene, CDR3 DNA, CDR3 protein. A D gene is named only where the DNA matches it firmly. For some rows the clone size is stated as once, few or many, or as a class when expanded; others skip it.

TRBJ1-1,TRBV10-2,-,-,TGCGCCAGCATCAATAGCTTTAGGGCGCGGACTGAAGCTTTCTTT,CASINSFRARTEAFF
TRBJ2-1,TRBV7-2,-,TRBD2,TGTGCCAGCAGCTTAATCAATAGCGGGGCAAATGAGCAGTTCTTC,CASSLINSGANEQFF
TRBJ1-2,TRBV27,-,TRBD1,TGTGCCAGCAGTTCACAGGGGGGCCCCTATGGCTACACCTTC,CASSSQGGPYGYTF
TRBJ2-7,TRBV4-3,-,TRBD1,TGCGCCAGCAGCCAAGCTACAGGGGGCGCCTACGAGCAGTACTTC,CASSQATGGAYEQYF
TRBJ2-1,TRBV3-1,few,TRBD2,TGTGCCAGCAGCCAAGTCTCAGCGGGGGGGCTCAATGAGCAGTTCTTC,CASSQVSAGGLNEQFF
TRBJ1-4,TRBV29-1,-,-,TGCAGCGTTGAAAACGGGCGTCAAGAAAAACTGTTTTTT,CSVENGRQEKLFF
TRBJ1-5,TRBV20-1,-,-,TGCAGTGCTAGAGATCGGGCAGGGAACAATCAGCCCCAGCATTTT,CSARDRAGNNQPQHF
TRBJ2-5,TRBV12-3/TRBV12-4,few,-,TGTGCCAGCAGGTACCTCCAGGGGAGAAAAGAGACCCAGTACTTC,CASRYLQGRKETQYF
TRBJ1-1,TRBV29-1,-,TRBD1,TGCAGCGAGATACAGGGGATCAGCACTGAAGCTTTCTTT,CSEIQGISTEAFF
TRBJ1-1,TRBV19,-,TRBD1,TGTGCCAGTAGTGTGACAGGGTTTGGCACTGAAGCTTTCTTT,CASSVTGFGTEAFF
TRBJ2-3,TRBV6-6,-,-,TGTGCCGCGGGGGCTGGGGCTACGCAGTATTTT,CAAGAGATQYF
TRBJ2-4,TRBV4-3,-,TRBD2,TGCGCCAGCAGCCAAGATTGGACAGACGGGGGGGCGGAGGAGCAGTACTTC,CASSQDWTDGGAEEQYF
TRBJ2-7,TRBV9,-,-,TGTGCCGGCAGCGTAGAAGGATACGAGCAGTACTTC,CAGSVEGYEQYF
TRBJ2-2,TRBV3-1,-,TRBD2,TGTGCCAGCAGCCAAGATCTCCTAGCGGGTAACACCGGGGAGCTGTTTTTT,CASSQDLLAGNTGELFF
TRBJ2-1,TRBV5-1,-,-,TGCGCCAGCAGCTTCGGAGGGGATCCCACACTGTTCTTC,CASSFGGDPTLFF
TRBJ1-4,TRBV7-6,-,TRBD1,TGTGCCAGCAGCCCCAGGGGGGCAGGACGTCCAACCCTTAATGAAAAACTGTTTTTT,CASSPRGAGRPTLNEKLFF
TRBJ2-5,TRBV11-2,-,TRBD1,TGTGCCAGCACCACCTATGGACAGGAGAGAAAGACCCAGTACTTC,CASTTYGQERKTQYF
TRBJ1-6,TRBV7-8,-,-,TGTGCCAGCAGCTCCACGGGACTGCGACGTAGTTCACCCCTCCACTTT,CASSSTGLRRSSPLHF
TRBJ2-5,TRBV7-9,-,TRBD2,TGTGCCAGCAGCTTGGTGTCTAGCGGGGGGGCGAATCGAGAGACCCAGTACTTC,CASSLVSSGGANRETQYF
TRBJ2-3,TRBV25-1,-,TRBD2,TGTGCCAGCAGTGAGCCGGGACTAGCGGGCGCTAGCACAGATACGCAGTATTTT,CASSEPGLAGASTDTQYF
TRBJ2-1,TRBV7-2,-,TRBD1,TGTGCCAGCAGCTCGACAGGGATGCAAGAGACCCAGTTCTTC,CASSSTGMQETQFF
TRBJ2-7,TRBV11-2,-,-,TGTGCCAGCAGCTTGGGGCCCGGGATGGACGAGCAGTACTTC,CASSLGPGMDEQYF
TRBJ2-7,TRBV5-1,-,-,TGCGCCAGCACCATAGACATCTACGAGCAGTACTTC,CASTIDIYEQYF
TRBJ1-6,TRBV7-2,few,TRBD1,TGTGCCAGCAACTTACAGGGGCGGTATTCACCCCTCCACTTT,CASNLQGRYSPLHF
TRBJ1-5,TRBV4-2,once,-,TGTGCCAGCAGCCGGACAGAGGATCAGCCCCAGCATTTT,CASSRTEDQPQHF
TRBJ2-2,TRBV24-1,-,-,TGTGCCACCGGAACAGCTGCCGTCACCGGGGAGCTGTTTTTT,CATGTAAVTGELFF
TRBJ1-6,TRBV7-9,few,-,TGTGCCAGCAGCTTAGGGGCGTTTGGGGGTGGTTATAATTCACCCCTCCACTTT,CASSLGAFGGGYNSPLHF
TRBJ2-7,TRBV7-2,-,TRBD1,TGTGCCAGCAGCCCCAGCACGGGACAGGAATCCTACGAGCAGTACTTC,CASSPSTGQESYEQYF
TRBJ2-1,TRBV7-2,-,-,TGTGCCAGCAGCCCTAGGAGGGACTCAGCCAGGGATGAGCAGTTCTTC,CASSPRRDSARDEQFF
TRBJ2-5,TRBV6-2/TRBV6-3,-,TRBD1,TGTGCCAGCAGTTACGGCGGGGACAGGGAGCAGTACTTC,CASSYGGDREQYF
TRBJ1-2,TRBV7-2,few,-,TGTGCCAGCAGCTGGGCGGGGGAGTCGAACTATGGCTACACCTTC,CASSWAGESNYGYTF
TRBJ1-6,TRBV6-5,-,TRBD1,TGTGCCAGCTTGTTTGGGGACAGATATTCACCCCTCCACTTT,CASLFGDRYSPLHF
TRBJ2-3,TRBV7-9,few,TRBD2,TGTGCCAGCCGGAGGTCTCCGGGACTAGATCCAGATACGCAGTATTTT,CASRRSPGLDPDTQYF
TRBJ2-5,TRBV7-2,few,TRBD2,TGTGCCAGCAGCCCTGCTAGCGGGAGAGAGACCCAGTACTTC,CASSPASGRETQYF
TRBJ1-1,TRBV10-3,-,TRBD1,TGTGCCATCGGTGAGCCAGGGGGAAGAGAAGCTTTCTTT,CAIGEPGGREAFF
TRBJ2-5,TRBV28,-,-,TGTGCCAGCAAGGGGTCGTACCAAGAGACCCAGTACTTC,CASKGSYQETQYF
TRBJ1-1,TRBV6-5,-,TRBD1,TGTGCCAGCAGCCGCGGACAGGGGACTGAAGCTTTCTTT,CASSRGQGTEAFF
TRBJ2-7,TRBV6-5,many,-,TGTGCCAGCAACCGAGGACCCTACGAGCAGTACTTC,CASNRGPYEQYF
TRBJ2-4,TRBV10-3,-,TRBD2,TGTGCCATCAGTGAGACTAGCGGGAGGGGTCAAAACATTCAGTACTTC,CAISETSGRGQNIQYF
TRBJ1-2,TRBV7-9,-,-,TGTGCCAGCAGCTGGGCAGGAGGCATCTATGGCTACACCTTC,CASSWAGGIYGYTF
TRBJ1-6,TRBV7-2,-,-,TGTGCCAGCAGCCTACAGGGCGGACATAATTCACCCCTCCACTTT,CASSLQGGHNSPLHF
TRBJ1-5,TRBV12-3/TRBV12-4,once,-,TGTGCCAGCAGTTTAAAGGTTGGTCAGCCCCAGCATTTT,CASSLKVGQPQHF
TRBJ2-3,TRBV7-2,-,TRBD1,TGTGCCAGCAGCTTAACGGGACAGGGATCCACAGATACGCAGTATTTT,CASSLTGQGSTDTQYF
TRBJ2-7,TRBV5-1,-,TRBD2,TGCGCCAGCAGCCCACGGACTAGCGCCGAGCAGTACTTC,CASSPRTSAEQYF
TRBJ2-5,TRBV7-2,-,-,TGTGCCAGCAGCTTAGTTTTAGGGTCATTCCAAGAGACCCAGTACTTC,CASSLVLGSFQETQYF
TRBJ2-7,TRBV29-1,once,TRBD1,TGCAGCGTTGGGACAGGGGGACCTTACGAGCAGTACTTC,CSVGTGGPYEQYF
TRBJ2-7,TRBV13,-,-,TGTGCCAGCAGCGCATCTGGGCAGGGAGTTTTCTACGAGCAGTACTTC,CASSASGQGVFYEQYF
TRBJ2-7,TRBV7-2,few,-,TGTGCCAGCAGCTACTCTGGGCCCCGCTCCTACGAGCAGTACTTC,CASSYSGPRSYEQYF
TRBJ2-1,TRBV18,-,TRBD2,TGTGCCAGCTCACCACGACTAGCGGGGGGAAGTCTAGGAAATGAGCAGTTCTTC,CASSPRLAGGSLGNEQFF
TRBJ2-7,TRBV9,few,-,TGTGCCAGCAGCGTAGAGATCCGGGACGAGCAGTACTTC,CASSVEIRDEQYF